This T cell receptor (beta chain) was profiled in a study of blood T cell repertoires in COVID-19. Study details: Samples representing acute and convalescent COVID-19 were sourced from the United States, Italy and Spain.

Those designated as exposed participants met a COVID-19 case within 2 weeks before study entry. CDR3 size: 19 residues. From germline, CDR1 is SGHDT and CDR2 YYEEEE. Trimming removed 1 base at V and 1 base at J, with 20 bases between. Sequencing was performed with immunoSEQ multiplex PCR; in TCRdb, only in-frame clones are kept and a portion is missing. The data hold about 220,000 clones, with around 87% observed a single time. Sequenced: PBMCs or T cells enriched from blood (not recorded which). This clonotype was obtained from a man aged 25 to 40 who had been exposed to COVID-19. The J gene is TRBJ2-2, the V gene TRBV5-6; D is possibly TRBD1 (6 bases). CDR3 sequence: CASSLHRERSWKNTGELFF. For the CDR3, the DNA is TGTGCCAGCAGCTTGCACAGGGAGAGAAGTTGGAAGAACACCGGGGAGCTGTTTTTT. Full variable domain (remainder filled in from reference TRBV5-6 and TRBJ2-2): DAGVTQSPTHLIKTRGQQVTLRCSPKSGHDTVSWYQQALGQGPQFIFQYYEEEERQRGNFPDRFSGHQFPNYSSELNVNALLLGDSALYLCASSLHRERSWKNTGELFFGEGSRLTVL.